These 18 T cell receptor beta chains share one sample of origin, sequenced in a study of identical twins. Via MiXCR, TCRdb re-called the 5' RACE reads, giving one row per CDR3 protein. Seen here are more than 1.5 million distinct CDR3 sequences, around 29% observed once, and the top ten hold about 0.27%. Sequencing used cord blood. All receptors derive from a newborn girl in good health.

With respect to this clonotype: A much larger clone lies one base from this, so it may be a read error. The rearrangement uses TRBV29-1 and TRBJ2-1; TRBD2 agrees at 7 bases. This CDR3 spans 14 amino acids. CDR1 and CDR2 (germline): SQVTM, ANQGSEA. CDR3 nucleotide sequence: TGCAGCGTTGAACGGAGACTAGCCTACGATGAGCAGTTCTTC. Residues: CSVERRLAYDEQFF.

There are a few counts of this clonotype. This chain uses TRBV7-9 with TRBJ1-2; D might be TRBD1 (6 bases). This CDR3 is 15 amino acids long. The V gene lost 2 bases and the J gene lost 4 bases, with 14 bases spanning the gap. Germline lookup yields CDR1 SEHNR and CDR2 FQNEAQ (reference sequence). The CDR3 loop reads CASSLPGEGGYGYTF. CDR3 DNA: TGTGCCAGCAGCTTACCCGGCGAAGGGGGCTATGGCTACACCTTC.

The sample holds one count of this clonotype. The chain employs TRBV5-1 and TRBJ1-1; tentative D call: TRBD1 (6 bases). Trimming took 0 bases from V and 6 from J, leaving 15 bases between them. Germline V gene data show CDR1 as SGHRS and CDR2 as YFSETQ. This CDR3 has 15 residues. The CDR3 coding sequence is TGCGCCAGCAGCTTGGCCCGGGGGCCCATGGCTGAAGCTTTCTTT. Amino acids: CASSLARGPMAEAFF.

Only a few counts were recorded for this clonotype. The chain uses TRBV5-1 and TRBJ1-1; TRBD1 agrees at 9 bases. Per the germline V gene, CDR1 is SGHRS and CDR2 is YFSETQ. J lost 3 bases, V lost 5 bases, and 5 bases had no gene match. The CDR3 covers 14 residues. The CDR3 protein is CASRPGTGYTEAFF. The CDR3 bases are TGCGCCAGCAGACCGGGGACAGGGTACACTGAAGCTTTCTTT.

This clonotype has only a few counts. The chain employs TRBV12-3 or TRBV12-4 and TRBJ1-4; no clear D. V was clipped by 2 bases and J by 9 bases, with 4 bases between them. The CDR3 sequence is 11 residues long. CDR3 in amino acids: CASSLKKKLFF. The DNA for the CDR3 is TGTGCCAGCAGTTTAAAAAAAAAACTGTTTTTT.

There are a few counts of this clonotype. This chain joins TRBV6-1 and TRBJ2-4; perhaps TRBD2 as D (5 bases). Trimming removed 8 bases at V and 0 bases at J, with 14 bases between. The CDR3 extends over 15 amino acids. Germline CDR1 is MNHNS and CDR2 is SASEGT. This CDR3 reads CASREGRGAKNIQYF. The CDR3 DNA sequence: TGTGCCAGCCGAGAGGGTCGTGGAGCCAAAAACATTCAGTACTTC.

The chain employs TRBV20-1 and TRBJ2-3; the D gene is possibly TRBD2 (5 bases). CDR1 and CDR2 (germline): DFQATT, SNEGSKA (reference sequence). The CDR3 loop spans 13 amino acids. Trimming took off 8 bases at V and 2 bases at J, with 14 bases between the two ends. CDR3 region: CSLSGTPTDTQYF. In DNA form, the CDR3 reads TGCAGTCTGAGCGGAACCCCCACAGATACGCAGTATTTT.

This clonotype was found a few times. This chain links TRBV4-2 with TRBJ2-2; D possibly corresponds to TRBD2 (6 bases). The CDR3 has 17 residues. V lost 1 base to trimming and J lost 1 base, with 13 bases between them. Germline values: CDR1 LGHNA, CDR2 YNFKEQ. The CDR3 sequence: CASSQGDSLWNTGELFF. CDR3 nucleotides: TGTGCCAGCAGCCAAGGGGACTCCCTCTGGAACACCGGGGAGCTGTTTTTT.

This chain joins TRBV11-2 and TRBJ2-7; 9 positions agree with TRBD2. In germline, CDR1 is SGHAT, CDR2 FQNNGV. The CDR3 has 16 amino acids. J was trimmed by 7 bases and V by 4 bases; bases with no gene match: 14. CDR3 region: CASSSLAGRIHNEQYF. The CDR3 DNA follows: TGTGCCAGCAGCTCCCTAGCGGGGCGGATCCACAATGAGCAGTACTTC.

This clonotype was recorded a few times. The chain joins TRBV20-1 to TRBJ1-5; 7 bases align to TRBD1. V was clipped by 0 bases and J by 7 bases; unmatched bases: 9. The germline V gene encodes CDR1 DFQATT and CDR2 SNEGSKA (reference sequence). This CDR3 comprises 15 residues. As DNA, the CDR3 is TGCAGTGCTAGAGATTTAAGGGGGCAAGGACAGCCCCAGCATTTT. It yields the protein CSARDLRGQGQPQHF.

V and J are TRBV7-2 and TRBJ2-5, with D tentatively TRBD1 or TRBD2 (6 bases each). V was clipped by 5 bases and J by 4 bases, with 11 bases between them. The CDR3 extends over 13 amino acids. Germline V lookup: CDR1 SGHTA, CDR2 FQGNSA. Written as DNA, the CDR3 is TGTGCCAGCAGCCGAGGGGGAGGAGAGACCCAGTACTTC. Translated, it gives CASSRGGGETQYF.

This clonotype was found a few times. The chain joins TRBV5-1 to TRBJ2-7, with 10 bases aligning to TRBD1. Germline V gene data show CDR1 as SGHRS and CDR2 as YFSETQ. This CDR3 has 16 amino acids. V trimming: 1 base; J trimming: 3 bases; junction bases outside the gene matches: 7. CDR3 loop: CASSLFERDRGYEQYF. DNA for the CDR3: TGCGCCAGCAGCTTGTTTGAACGGGACAGGGGCTACGAGCAGTACTTC. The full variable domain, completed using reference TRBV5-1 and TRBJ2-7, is KAGVTQTPRYLIKTRGQQVTLSCSPISGHRSVSWYQQTPGQGLQFLFEYFSETQRNKGNFPGRFSGRQFSNSRSEMNVSTLELGDSALYLCASSLFERDRGYEQYFGPGTRLTVT.

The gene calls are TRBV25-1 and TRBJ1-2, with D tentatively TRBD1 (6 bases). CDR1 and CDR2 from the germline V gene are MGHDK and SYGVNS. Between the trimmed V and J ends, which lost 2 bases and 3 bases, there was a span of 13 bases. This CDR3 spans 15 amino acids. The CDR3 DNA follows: TGTGCCAGCAGTGAACCGTACAGGGAGGACTATGGCTACACCTTC. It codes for CASSEPYREDYGYTF.

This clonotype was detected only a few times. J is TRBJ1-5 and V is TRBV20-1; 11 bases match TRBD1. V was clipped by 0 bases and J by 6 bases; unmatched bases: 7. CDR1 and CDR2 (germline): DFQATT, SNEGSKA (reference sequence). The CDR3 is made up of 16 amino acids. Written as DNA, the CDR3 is TGCAGTGCTAGAGATATGGGACAGGGGGTGGGTCAGCCCCAGCATTTT. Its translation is CSARDMGQGVGQPQHF.

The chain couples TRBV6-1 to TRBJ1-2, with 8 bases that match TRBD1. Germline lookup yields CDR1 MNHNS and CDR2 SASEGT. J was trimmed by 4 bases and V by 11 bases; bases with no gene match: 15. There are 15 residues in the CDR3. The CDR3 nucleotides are TGTGCCGCTGGAGGAAGGACAGGGAGGAGCTATGGCTACACCTTC. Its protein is CAAGGRTGRSYGYTF.

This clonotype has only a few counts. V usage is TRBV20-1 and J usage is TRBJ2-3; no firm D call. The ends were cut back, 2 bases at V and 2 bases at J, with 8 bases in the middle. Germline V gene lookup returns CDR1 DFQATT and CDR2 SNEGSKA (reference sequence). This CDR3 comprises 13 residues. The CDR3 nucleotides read TGCAGTGCTAGATCGGCGGCCACAGATACGCAGTATTTT. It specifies CSARSAATDTQYF.

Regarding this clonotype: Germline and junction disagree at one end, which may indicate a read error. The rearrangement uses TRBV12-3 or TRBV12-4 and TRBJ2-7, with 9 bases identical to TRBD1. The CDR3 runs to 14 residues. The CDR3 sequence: CAGSLGQGTYEQYF. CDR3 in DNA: TGTGCCGGCAGTTTGGGACAGGGAACCTACGAGCAGTACTTC.

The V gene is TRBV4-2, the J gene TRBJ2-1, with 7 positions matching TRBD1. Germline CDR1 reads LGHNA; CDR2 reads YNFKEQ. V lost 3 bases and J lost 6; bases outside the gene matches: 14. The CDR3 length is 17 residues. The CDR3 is CASSQGDTGARLNEQFF. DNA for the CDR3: TGTGCCAGCAGCCAGGGAGACACAGGGGCTAGGCTCAATGAGCAGTTCTTC.